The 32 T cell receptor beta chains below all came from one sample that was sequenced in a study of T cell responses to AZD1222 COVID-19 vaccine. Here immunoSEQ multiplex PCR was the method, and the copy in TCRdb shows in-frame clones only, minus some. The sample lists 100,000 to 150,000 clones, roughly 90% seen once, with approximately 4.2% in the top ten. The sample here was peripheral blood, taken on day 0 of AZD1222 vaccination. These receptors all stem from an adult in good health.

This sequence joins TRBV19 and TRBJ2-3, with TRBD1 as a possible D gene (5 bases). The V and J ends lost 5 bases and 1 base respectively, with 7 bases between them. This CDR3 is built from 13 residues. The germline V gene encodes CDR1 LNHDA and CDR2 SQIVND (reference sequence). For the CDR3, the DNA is TGTGCCAGTAGTGAACAGGGCACAGATACGCAGTATTTT. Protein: CASSEQGTDTQYF.

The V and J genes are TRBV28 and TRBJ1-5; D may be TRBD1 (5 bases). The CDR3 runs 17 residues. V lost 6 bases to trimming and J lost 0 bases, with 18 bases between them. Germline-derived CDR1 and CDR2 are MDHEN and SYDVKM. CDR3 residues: CASRRDLRYDSNQPQHF. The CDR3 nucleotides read TGTGCCAGCAGGCGGGACCTACGGTATGATAGCAATCAGCCCCAGCATTTT.

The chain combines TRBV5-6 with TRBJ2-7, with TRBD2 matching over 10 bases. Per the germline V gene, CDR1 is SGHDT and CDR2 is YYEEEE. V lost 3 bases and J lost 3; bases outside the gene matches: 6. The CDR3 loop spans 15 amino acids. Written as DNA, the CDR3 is TGTGCCAGCAGCTCGCTAGCGGGGGACCTCTACGAGCAGTACTTC. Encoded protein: CASSSLAGDLYEQYF.

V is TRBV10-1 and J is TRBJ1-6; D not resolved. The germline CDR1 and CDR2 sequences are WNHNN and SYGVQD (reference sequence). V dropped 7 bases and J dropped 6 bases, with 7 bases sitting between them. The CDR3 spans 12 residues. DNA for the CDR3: TGCGCCAGCATTACAGTTAATTCACCCCTCCACTTT. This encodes CASITVNSPLHF.

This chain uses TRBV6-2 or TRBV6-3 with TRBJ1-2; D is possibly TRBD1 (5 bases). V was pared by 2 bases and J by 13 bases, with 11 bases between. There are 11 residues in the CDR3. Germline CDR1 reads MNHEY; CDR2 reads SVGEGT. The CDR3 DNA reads TGTGCCAGCAGTTACAGGCAGGGTTGCACCTTC. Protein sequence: CASSYRQGCTF.

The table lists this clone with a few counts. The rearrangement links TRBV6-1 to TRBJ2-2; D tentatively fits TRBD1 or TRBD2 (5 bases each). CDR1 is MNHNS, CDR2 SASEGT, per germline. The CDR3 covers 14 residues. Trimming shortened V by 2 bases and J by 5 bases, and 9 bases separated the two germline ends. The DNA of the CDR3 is TGTGCCAGCAGTGAATATGGGGGTACCGGGGAGCTGTTTTTT. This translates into CASSEYGGTGELFF.

CDR3 protein: CAWSGGQLRNQPQHF. CDR3 DNA sequence: TGTGCCTGGAGCGGGGGACAGCTCCGCAATCAGCCCCAGCATTTT. The genes are TRBV30 and TRBJ1-5; 7 positions match TRBD1. The CDR3 contains 15 residues. CDR1 and CDR2 from the germline V gene are GTSNPN and SVGIG (reference sequence). J was trimmed by 2 bases and V by 3 bases; bases with no gene match: 7.

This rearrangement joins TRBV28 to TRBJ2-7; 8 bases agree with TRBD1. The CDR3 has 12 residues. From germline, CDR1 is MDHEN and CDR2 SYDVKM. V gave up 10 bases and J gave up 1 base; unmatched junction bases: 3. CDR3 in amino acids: CAIGTGSYEQYF. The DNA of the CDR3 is TGTGCCATCGGGACAGGTTCCTACGAGCAGTACTTC.

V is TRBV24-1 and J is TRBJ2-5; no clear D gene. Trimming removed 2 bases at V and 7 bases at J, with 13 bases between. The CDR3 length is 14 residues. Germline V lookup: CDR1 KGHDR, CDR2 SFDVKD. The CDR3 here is CATSDSGPGRTQYF. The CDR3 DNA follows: TGTGCCACCAGTGATTCCGGACCGGGTCGGACCCAGTACTTC.

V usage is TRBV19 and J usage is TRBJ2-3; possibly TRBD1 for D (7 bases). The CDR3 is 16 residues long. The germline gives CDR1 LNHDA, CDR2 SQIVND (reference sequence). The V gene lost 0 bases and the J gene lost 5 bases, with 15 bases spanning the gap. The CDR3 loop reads CASSIDRNRGGDTQYF. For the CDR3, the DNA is TGTGCCAGTAGTATAGATCGCAACAGGGGAGGAGATACGCAGTATTTT.

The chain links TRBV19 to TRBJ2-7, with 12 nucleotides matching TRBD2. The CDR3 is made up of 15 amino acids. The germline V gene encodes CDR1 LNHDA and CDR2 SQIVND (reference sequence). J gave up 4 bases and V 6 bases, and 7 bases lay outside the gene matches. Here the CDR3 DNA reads TGTGCCAGTAGGACCGGGACTAGCGGGCTGTACGAGCAGTACTTC. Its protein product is CASRTGTSGLYEQYF.

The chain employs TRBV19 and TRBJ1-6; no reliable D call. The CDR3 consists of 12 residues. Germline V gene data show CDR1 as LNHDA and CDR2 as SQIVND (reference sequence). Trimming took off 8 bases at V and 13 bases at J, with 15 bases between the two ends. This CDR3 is CASALPGMPLHF. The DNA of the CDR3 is TGTGCCAGTGCACTACCGGGTATGCCCCTCCACTTT.

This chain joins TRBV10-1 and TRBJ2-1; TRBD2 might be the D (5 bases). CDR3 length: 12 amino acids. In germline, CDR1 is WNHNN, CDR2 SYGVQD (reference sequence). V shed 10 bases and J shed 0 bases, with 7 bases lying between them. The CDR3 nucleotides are TGCGCCACCCGGGACTCCTACAATGAGCAGTTCTTC. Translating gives CATRDSYNEQFF.

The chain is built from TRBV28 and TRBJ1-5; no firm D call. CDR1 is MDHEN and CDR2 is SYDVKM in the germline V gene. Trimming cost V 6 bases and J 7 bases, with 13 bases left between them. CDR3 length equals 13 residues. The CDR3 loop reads CASSKGAGQPQHF. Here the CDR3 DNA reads TGTGCCAGCAGCAAAGGAGCCGGCCAGCCCCAGCATTTT.

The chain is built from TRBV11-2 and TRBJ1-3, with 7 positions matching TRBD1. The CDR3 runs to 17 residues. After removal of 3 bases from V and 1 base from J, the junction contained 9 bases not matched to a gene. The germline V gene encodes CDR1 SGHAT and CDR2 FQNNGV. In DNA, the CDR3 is TGTGCCAGCAGCTTCACAACAGGGGAGGTTTCTGGAAACACCATATATTTT. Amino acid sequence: CASSFTTGEVSGNTIYF.

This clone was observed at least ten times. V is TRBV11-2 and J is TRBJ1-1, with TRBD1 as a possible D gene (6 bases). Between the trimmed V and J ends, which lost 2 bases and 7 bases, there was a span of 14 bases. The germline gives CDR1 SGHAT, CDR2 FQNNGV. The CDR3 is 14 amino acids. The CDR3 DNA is TGTGCCAGCAGCTTAAGGGGGGGTGTAAGTGAAGCTTTCTTT. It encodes CASSLRGGVSEAFF.

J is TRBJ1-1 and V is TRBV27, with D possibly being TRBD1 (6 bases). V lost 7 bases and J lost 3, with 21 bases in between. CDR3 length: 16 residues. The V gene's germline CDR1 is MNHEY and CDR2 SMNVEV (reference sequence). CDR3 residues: CASTLRGAGGYTEAFF. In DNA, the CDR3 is TGTGCCAGCACTCTTCGGGGGGCGGGGGGATACACTGAAGCTTTCTTT.

The CDR3 DNA sequence: TGTGCCAGCAGTCCCCGACAGATGAACACTGAAGCTTTCTTT. Protein sequence: CASSPRQMNTEAFF. This chain uses TRBV11-2 with TRBJ1-1; weak D call: TRBD1 (5 bases). V lost 6 bases and J lost 0, with 11 bases in between. The CDR3 is 14 amino acids. The V gene's germline CDR1 is SGHAT and CDR2 FQNNGV. The variable domain in full, completed from reference TRBV11-2 and TRBJ1-1, reads EAGVAQSPRYKIIEKRQSVAFWCNPISGHATLYWYQQILGQGPKLLIQFQNNGVVDDSQLPKDRFSAERLKGVDSTLKIQPAKLEDSAVYLCASSPRQMNTEAFFGQGTRLTVV.

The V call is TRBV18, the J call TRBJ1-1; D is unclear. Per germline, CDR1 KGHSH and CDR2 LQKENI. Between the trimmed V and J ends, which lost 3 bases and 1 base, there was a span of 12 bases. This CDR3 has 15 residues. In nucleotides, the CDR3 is TGTGCCAGCTCACCCCTCAGGAGTCCGAACACTGAAGCTTTCTTT. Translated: CASSPLRSPNTEAFF.

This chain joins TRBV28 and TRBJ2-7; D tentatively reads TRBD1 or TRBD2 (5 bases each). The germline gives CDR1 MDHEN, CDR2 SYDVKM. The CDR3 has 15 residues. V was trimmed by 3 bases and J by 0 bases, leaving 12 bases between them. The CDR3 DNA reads TGTGCCAGCAGTTTGGATCAGGGACGCTCCTACGAGCAGTACTTC. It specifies CASSLDQGRSYEQYF.

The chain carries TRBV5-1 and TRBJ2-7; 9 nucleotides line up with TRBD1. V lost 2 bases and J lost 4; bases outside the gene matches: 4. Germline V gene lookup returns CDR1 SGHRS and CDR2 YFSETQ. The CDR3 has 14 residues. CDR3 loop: CASSLQGAGYEQYF. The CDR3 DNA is TGCGCCAGCAGCTTACAGGGGGCAGGGTACGAGCAGTACTTC.

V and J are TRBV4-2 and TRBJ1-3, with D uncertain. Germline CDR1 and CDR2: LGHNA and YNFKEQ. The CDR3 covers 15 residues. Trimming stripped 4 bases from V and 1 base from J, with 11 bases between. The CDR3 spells CASSPIQVSGNTIYF. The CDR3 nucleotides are TGTGCCAGCAGCCCCATTCAGGTTTCTGGAAACACCATATATTTT.

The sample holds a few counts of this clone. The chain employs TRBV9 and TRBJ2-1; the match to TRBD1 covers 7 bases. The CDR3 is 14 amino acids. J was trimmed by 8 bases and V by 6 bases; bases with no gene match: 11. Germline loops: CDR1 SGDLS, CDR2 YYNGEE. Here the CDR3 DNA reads TGTGCCAGCACCCTCGGACAGGTCGGGGATGAGCAGTTCTTC. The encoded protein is CASTLGQVGDEQFF.

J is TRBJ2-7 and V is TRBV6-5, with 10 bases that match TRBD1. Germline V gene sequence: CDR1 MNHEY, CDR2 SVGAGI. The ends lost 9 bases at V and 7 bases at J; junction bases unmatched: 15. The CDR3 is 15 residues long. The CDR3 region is CASGYVTGGPREQYF. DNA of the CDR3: TGTGCCAGTGGTTACGTGACAGGGGGCCCACGAGAGCAGTACTTC.

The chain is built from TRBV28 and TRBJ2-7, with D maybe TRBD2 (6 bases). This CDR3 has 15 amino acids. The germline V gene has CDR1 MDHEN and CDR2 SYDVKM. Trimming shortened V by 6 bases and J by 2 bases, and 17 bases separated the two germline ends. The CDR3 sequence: CASRPSGGGTYEQYF. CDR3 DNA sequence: TGTGCCAGCAGACCGAGTGGTGGGGGGACCTACGAGCAGTACTTC.

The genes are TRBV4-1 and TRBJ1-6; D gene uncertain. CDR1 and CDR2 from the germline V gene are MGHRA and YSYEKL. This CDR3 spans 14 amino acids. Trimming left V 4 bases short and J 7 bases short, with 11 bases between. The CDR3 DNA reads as TGCGCCAGCAGCCCTACACGGACCAATTCACCCCTCCACTTT. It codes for CASSPTRTNSPLHF.

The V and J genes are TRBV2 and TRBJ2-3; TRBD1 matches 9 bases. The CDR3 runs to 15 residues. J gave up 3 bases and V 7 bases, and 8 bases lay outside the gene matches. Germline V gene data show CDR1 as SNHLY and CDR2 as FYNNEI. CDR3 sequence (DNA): TGTGCCAGCAACAGGGACAGGGATAAGACAGATACGCAGTATTTT. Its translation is CASNRDRDKTDTQYF.

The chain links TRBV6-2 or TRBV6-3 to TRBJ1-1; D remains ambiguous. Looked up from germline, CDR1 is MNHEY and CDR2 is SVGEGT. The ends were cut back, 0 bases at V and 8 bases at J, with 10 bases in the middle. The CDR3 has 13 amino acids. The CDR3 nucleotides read TGTGCCAGCAGTTACTCGTTACAGAGAGAAGCTTTCTTT. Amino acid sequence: CASSYSLQREAFF.

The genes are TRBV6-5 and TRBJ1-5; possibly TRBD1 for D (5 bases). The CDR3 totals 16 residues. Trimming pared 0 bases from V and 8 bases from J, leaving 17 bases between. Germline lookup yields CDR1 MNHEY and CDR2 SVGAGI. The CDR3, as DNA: TGTGCCAGCAGTTACTCGACCGGGGGGAATCATGAGCCCCAGCATTTT. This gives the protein CASSYSTGGNHEPQHF.

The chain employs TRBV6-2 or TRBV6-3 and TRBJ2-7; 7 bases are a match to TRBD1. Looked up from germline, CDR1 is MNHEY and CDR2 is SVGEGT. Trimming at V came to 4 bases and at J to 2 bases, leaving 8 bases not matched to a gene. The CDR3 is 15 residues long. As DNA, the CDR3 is TGTGCCAGCAGTTCACAGGGGTCCAAAACCTACGAGCAGTACTTC. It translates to CASSSQGSKTYEQYF.

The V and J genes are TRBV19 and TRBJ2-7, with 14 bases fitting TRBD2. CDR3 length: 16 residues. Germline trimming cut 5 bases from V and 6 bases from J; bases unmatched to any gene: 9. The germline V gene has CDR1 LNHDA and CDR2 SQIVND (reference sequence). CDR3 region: CASSGGLAGAMSEQYF. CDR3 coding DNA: TGTGCCAGTAGTGGGGGACTAGCGGGAGCAATGAGCGAGCAGTACTTC. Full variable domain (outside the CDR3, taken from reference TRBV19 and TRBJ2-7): DGGITQSPKYLFRKEGQNVTLSCEQNLNHDAMYWYRQDPGQGLRLIYYSQIVNDFQKGDIAEGYSVSREKKESFPLTVTSAQKNPTAFYLCASSGGLAGAMSEQYFGPGTRLTVT.

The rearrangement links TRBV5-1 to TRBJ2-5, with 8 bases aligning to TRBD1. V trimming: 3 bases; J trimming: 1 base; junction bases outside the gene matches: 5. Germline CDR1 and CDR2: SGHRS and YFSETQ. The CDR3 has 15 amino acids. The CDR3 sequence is CASSSTGGRQETQYF. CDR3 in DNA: TGCGCCAGCAGCTCCACAGGGGGGCGCCAAGAGACCCAGTACTTC.